The sequence of this T cell receptor (beta chain) was determined in a study of T cell responses to AZD1222 COVID-19 vaccine. Findings of the study overall: White British people made up most donors, females outnumbered males, and clonal diversity was possibly underestimated. Spike-specific TCR breadth rose after two AZD1222 doses, and depth rose as well.

This CDR3 has 14 amino acids. Per germline, CDR1 LNHDA and CDR2 SQIVND (reference sequence). The V and J ends lost 5 bases and 2 bases, in that order; junction bases with no gene match: 4. Assay used: immunoSEQ multiplex PCR; TCRdb lists only in-frame clones, some missing. Among roughly 100,000 clones listed, around 84% were seen once. This clone was detected only a few times. Antigen specificity is unknown. This TCR derives from an adult who received the AZD1222 COVID-19 vaccine. The sample consisted of peripheral blood, taken 28 days after the second AZD1222 dose. The rearrangement joins TRBV19 to TRBJ2-7, with TRBD1 identical over 9 bases. The CDR3 nucleotides are TGTGCCAGTAGTCAGGGACAGGGACCCTACGAGCAGTACTTC. Protein product: CASSQGQGPYEQYF. Combining the CDR3 with reference TRBV19 and TRBJ2-7 gives the whole variable domain DGGITQSPKYLFRKEGQNVTLSCEQNLNHDAMYWYRQDPGQGLRLIYYSQIVNDFQKGDIAEGYSVSREKKESFPLTVTSAQKNPTAFYLCASSQGQGPYEQYFGPGTRLTVT.